A selection of T cell receptor beta chains follows, all from one sample in a study of shared T cell receptors in the human thymus. Repertoires were generated with immunoSEQ multiplex PCR, while TCRdb's copy carries only in-frame clones and drops some. The sample shows some 720,000 clones, roughly 90% of them seen only once. The data were also submitted as part of a second study, on human thymus T cells.

Sequencing used thymocytes. The receptors were sampled from a boy younger than two with a congenital heart defect. Both conserved end residues are trimmed from each CDR3. D genes are given only for firm matches.

TRBD2 | TRBV10-1 | ASSESGGGPYEQY
TRBD1 | TRBV7-9 | ASRYGTANEKLF
TRBD2 | TRBV7-9 | ASSWEASGRARSYEQY
TRBD1 | TRBV29-1 | SVPEAGGYGYT
TRBD2 | TRBV18 | ASSPRTSGIIYEQY
TRBD1 | TRBV5-6 | ASSSDTGGRDEQY
- | TRBV7-2 | ASSLGGGAQF
- | TRBV5-1 | ASSFGLFEDTQY
- | TRBV6-5 | ASSYAWDTPYEQY
- | TRBV10-1 | ASSDNGLGDVDTGELF
TRBD2 | TRBV10-3 | AISLLAGGPHEQY
TRBD2 | TRBV11-2 | ASSSRGGQEQY
TRBD1 | TRBV5-6 | ASSWDRGYLNYNEQF
- | TRBV28 | ASSLRSARGAF
TRBD2 | TRBV4-3 | ASSYTSGSDNEQF
TRBD2 | TRBV9 | ASSDGTSCTYEQY
TRBD1 | TRBV4-1 | ASSTPRGRESYNEQF
- | TRBV20-1 | SARGPETQY
- | TRBV21-1 | ASSTAGGDTGELF
TRBD1 | TRBV27 | ASTRGTGPGELF
TRBD1 | TRBV27 | ASRDRGENSGANVLT
TRBD2 | TRBV18 | ASSRGTSGRADEQF
- | TRBV18 | ASSRRESYEQY
TRBD2 | TRBV7-9 | ASSSGTSIRNIQY
- | TRBV7-6 | ASSPPPGNTEAF